A single sample gave rise to the 21 T cell receptor beta chains below, sequenced in a study of tumor-infiltrating lymphocytes in primary liver carcinoma (TCRdb year 2017). Total RNA and DNA were co-extracted from about 19-30 mg of bulk tissue with the AllPrep DNA/RNA mini kit, without cell sorting. Sequenced using an Illumina HiSeq 2500. Starting from about 550 ng total RNA, TCRbeta-specific cDNA was produced by reverse transcription with a constant-region primer and ProtoScript II reverse transcriptase. The TCRbeta libraries were prepared through three rounds of nested multiplex PCR following a slightly modified ARM-PCR procedure. The first two PCR rounds used multiplex TRBV1-TRBV30 forward primers with a Cbeta reverse primer, each for 10 to 11 cycles. TCRdb itself trimmed the public reads at Q25 with fastp, ran MiXCR and retained productive beta chains. Identical CDR3 proteins give one entry, which carries the most common genes and DNA. Counted in this sample were under 200,000 distinct CDR3 sequences; over 80% of them appeared once. In total, the top ten clones hold approximately 18% of the sample.

Specimen: tumor tissue from primary liver carcinoma. These receptors originate from a man aged 40-50 years with primary liver carcinoma and hepatitis B virus infection.

The chain joins TRBV12-3 or TRBV12-4 to TRBJ2-4; D is perhaps TRBD2 (5 bases). This CDR3 comprises 15 residues. V dropped 4 bases and J dropped 15 bases, with 25 bases sitting between them. The DNA for the CDR3 is TGTGCCAGCAGTTCCCGGACTGCCCACTCCTACGAGCCGTACTTC. It encodes CASSSRTAHSYEPYF.

The J gene is TRBJ2-1, the V gene TRBV29-1; D ambiguous. The CDR3 is made up of 11 amino acids. Germline CDR1 reads SQVTM; CDR2 reads ANQGSEA. As DNA, the CDR3 is TGCGTTGTTTGGGCTACCAATGAGCAGTTCTTC. Amino acid sequence: CVVWATNEQFF.

This clonotype was found once. As the CDR3 is not closed by the conserved phenylalanine or tryptophan, this likely results from a read error. The V gene is TRBV29-1, the J gene TRBJ2-3; the D gene could be TRBD1 or TRBD2 (6 bases each). CDR3 size: 13 residues. Germline CDR1 and CDR2: SQVTM and ANQGSEA. The CDR3: CSVVGGWTDTQYY. The DNA for the CDR3 is TGTAGCGTTGTGGGGGGCTGGACAGATACGCAGTATTAT.

As to this clonotype: An end of the junction differs from the germline gene, which may be a read error. This sequence joins TRBV7-9 and TRBJ2-2; the match to TRBD1 covers 8 bases. Germline V gives CDR1 SEHNR, CDR2 FQNEAQ (reference sequence). CDR3 length: 16 amino acids. DNA for the CDR3: TGTGCCAGCAGCTTTGACAGGGGACGGGATACCGGGGAGCTCTTTTTT. Its protein product is CASSFDRGRDTGELFF.

This clonotype was seen a few times. One base away lies a much larger clone, so this may be a sequencing read error. The chain is built from TRBV30 and TRBJ1-4; 10 bases are a match to TRBD1. Germline-derived CDR1 and CDR2 are GTSNPN and SVGIG (reference sequence). The CDR3 runs to 15 residues. The CDR3 coding sequence is TGTGCCTGCACAGACAGGGGGCGAGGGGATGAAAAACTGCTTTTT. Its translation is CACTDRGRGDEKLLF.

This clonotype was recorded once. The V gene is TRBV4-2, the J gene TRBJ2-1; 11 bases map to TRBD2. CDR3 size: 16 residues. Germline V gene sequence: CDR1 LGHNA, CDR2 YNFKEQ. V lost 2 bases, J lost 12 bases, and 12 bases stayed unmatched. CDR3 sequence: CASSQRGLADQGRQFF. The CDR3 nucleotides are TGTGCCAGCAGCCAAAGGGGACTAGCGGACCAAGGGAGGCAGTTCTTC.

To note about this clonotype: A much larger clone is a single base away; this may be a read error. This chain links TRBV30 with TRBJ1-4; unclear D gene. This CDR3 is built from 18 residues. Deletions cut 0 bases from V and 0 bases from J, with 17 bases between. The germline gives CDR1 GTSNPN, CDR2 SVGIG (reference sequence). The CDR3 bases are TGTGCCTGGAGTGTACAGTTGGCCTCCCGGACAACTAATGAAAAACTGTTTTTT. Its translation is CAWSVQLASRTTNEKLFF.

The chain couples TRBV11-1 to TRBJ2-3; TRBD1 or TRBD2 may be the D gene (5 bases each). This CDR3 has 19 residues. V was clipped by 10 bases and J by 1 base, with 30 bases between them. Germline V gene data show CDR1 as SGHAT and CDR2 as FQDESV (reference sequence). The CDR3 coding sequence is TGTGCCAACAACTCTGGGGGTAGCTCTGTTGGAGCCCGCACAGATACGCAGTATTTT. This gives the protein CANNSGGSSVGARTDTQYF.

Concerning this clonotype itself: A read error may account for a junction end that differs from germline. V is TRBV6-1 and J is TRBJ1-1; weak D call: TRBD1 (6 bases). Germline assignment: CDR1 MNHNS and CDR2 SASEGT. The CDR3 runs 14 residues. The CDR3 is CVSRGKSMNTEAFF. CDR3 in DNA: TGTGTCAGCAGGGGAAAGTCTATGAACACTGAAGCTTTCTTT.

With regard to this clonotype: The junction departs from germline at one end; a sequencing error may be responsible. The chain recombines TRBV29-1 with TRBJ2-3; 8 bases line up with TRBD2. This CDR3 comprises 16 residues. CDR1 is SQVTM, CDR2 ANQGSEA, per germline. The CDR3 DNA reads TGTAGCGTTGAAGGCCTAACGGGAGGGTTCACAGATACGCAGTATTTT. Translated, it gives CSVEGLTGGFTDTQYF.

This clonotype was recorded at least ten times. The chain carries TRBV7-8 and TRBJ1-2, with TRBD1 matching over 8 bases. The V segment lost 6 bases and the J segment 5 bases; nucleotides outside the gene matches: 14. Germline V CDR1 and CDR2: SGHVS, FQNEAQ. CDR3 size: 16 residues. The CDR3 is CASSTRPGQGDYGYTF. The CDR3 bases are TGTGCCAGCAGTACCCGGCCAGGACAGGGAGATTATGGCTACACCTTC. Looking up the rest from reference TRBV7-8 and TRBJ1-2 gives the full variable domain: GAGVSQSPRYKVAKRGQDVALRCDPISGHVSLFWYQQALGQGPEFLTYFQNEAQLDKSGLPSDRFFAERPEGSVSTLKIQRTQQEDSAVYLCASSTRPGQGDYGYTFGSGTRLTVV.

This clonotype has just a few counts. This rearrangement joins TRBV7-2 to TRBJ1-1; D call uncertain. The CDR3 contains 15 residues. Trimming removed 0 bases at V and 0 bases at J, with 8 bases between. Germline V gene sequence: CDR1 SGHTA, CDR2 FQGNSA. CDR3 protein: CASSLAGPMNTEAFF. The CDR3 nucleotides read TGTGCCAGCAGCTTAGCCGGCCCAATGAACACTGAAGCTTTCTTT.

The rearrangement links TRBV6-5 to TRBJ2-1, with D unclear. V was trimmed by 0 bases and J by 7 bases, leaving 16 bases between them. This CDR3 has 16 residues. In germline, CDR1 is MNHEY, CDR2 SVGAGI. The CDR3 protein is CASSYSTETLWNEQFF. The CDR3 DNA is TGTGCCAGCAGTTACTCAACCGAGACGCTCTGGAATGAGCAGTTCTTC.

This clonotype came up once. Relative to the germline gene, one junction end is altered; a read error may explain this. The chain carries TRBV5-4 and TRBJ2-3, with 10 bases aligning to TRBD2. Per the germline V gene, CDR1 is SGHNT and CDR2 is YYREEE (reference sequence). This CDR3 comprises 16 residues. The CDR3 loop is CTSSFTAGGQGDTQYF. The DNA of the CDR3 is TGTACCAGCAGCTTTACAGCGGGAGGGCAGGGAGATACGCAGTATTTT.

A remark on this clonotype: The missing conserved phenylalanine or tryptophan at the end of this CDR3 makes a read error likely. The limits of the CDR3 on the DNA are not certain, so only TCRdb's listed CDR3 is given. The chain carries TRBV6-5 and TRBJ1-1; the table's D call TRBD1 went unverified against the DNA. CDR1 MNHEY and CDR2 SVGAGI come from the germline V gene. Both ends counted, the CDR3 spans 13 residues. The CDR3 loop reads CASIDRGGTESFL.

As to this clonotype: At one end, the junction sequence differs from germline, possibly due to a read error. This chain links TRBV6-5 with TRBJ2-3; 12 bases align to TRBD2. The CDR3 extends over 15 amino acids. Looked up from germline, CDR1 is MNHEY and CDR2 is SVGAGI. CDR3 residues: CASNTGLAGTDRQYF. The CDR3 DNA follows: TGTGCCAGTAACACAGGACTAGCGGGAACAGATAGGCAGTATTTT.

This clonotype was detected only once. Germline and junction disagree at one end, which may indicate a read error. The V and J genes are TRBV4-2 and TRBJ1-2, with D tentatively TRBD1 (5 bases). CDR3 length: 14 residues. The germline gives CDR1 LGHNA, CDR2 YNFKEQ. CDR3 DNA: TGTGCCAGCAGCCAACATCGAACAGGCTGGGGCTACAACTTC. Translating it yields CASSQHRTGWGYNF.

Note on this clonotype: A read error may account for a junction end that differs from germline. The rearrangement links TRBV16 to TRBJ1-5; D is possibly TRBD1 (6 bases). The CDR3 contains 15 residues. Germline values: CDR1 KGHSY, CDR2 FQNENV. This CDR3 reads CTSSPGGGAEQPQHF. As DNA, the CDR3 is TGTACCAGCAGCCCGGGGGGCGGGGCGGAGCAGCCCCAGCATTTT.

On this clonotype itself: Mismatch with germline at one junction end may stem from a read error. The rearrangement links TRBV29-1 to TRBJ2-1; TRBD2 might be the D (5 bases). The CDR3 runs to 13 residues. Germline lookup yields CDR1 SQVTM and CDR2 ANQGSEA. The CDR3 DNA is TGCAGCTACTCCGGGATAAGTAACAACGAGCAGTTCTTC. As protein: CSYSGISNNEQFF.

Comment on this clonotype: One base away lies a much larger clone, so this may be a sequencing read error. The chain couples TRBV7-9 to TRBJ1-4; 9 nucleotides line up with TRBD1. The CDR3 has 12 amino acids. CDR1 SEHNR and CDR2 FQNEAQ come from the germline V gene (reference sequence). Germline trimming cut 5 bases from V and 12 bases from J; bases unmatched to any gene: 4. In DNA, the CDR3 is TGTGCCAGCAGCAGATGGGACAGGGAACTGTTTTTT. Protein sequence: CASSRWDRELFF.

This clonotype was observed once. V gene TRBV10-2 combines with J gene TRBJ2-7; possibly TRBD1 for D (5 bases). Germline V gene data show CDR1 as WSHSY and CDR2 as SAAADI. The CDR3 runs to 13 residues. V lost 2 bases, J lost 4 bases, and 9 bases lay in between. Written as DNA, the CDR3 is TGCGCCAGCAGTGAGGACAGAGTTTACGAGCAGTACTTC. As protein: CASSEDRVYEQYF.